The sequence of this T cell receptor (beta chain) was determined in a study of blood T cell repertoires in COVID-19. Study-level information: The study drew acute and convalescent COVID-19 samples from the United States, Italy and Spain. The analysed material was cDNA or gDNA that came from T cells, B-cell-depleted T cells, or PBMCs.

V lost 4 bases to trimming and J lost 7 bases; unmatched junction nucleotides: 12. The germline V gene encodes CDR1 SGHNT and CDR2 YENEEA. This CDR3 contains 15 residues. Per the original data handling: Researchers report that nucleated cell counts were estimated from reference gene primer amplification. Data came from immunoSEQ multiplex PCR; TCRdb stores just in-frame clones and leaves some out. For V, J and clone size, that table is used; D and trimming come from the DNA. Altogether a few hundred thousand clones are present, roughly 86% being singletons, with the ten largest covering approximately 2%.

The source material was peripheral blood. The chain recombines TRBV11-3 with TRBJ1-2, with 7 bases fitting TRBD1. The origin of this receptor is a woman aged 25 to 39 who had recovered from COVID-19. The CDR3 DNA is TGTGCCAGCAGCTGGCATCAACAGGGGCAGCGTGGCTACACCTTC. This translates into CASSWHQQGQRGYTF.